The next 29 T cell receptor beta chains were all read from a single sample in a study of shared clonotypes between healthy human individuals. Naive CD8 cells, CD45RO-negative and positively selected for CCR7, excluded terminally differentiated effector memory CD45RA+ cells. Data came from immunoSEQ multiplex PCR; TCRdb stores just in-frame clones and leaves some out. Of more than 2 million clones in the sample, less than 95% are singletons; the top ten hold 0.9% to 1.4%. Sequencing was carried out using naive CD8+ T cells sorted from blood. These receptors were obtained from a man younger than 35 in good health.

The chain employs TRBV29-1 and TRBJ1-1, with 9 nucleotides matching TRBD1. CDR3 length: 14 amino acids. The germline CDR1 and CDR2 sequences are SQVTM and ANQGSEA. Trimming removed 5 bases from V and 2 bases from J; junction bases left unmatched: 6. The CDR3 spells CSVTDRGLNTEAFF. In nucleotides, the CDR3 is TGCAGCGTTACGGACAGGGGCCTAAACACTGAAGCTTTCTTT.

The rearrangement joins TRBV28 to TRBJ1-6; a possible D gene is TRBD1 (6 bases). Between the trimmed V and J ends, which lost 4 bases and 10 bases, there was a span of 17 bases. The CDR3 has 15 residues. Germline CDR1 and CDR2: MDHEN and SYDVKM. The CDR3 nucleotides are TGTGCCAGCAGTTGGAACCAGGGGATGGAATCACCCCTCCACTTT. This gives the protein CASSWNQGMESPLHF. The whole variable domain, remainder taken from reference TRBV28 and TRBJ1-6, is DVKVTQSSRYLVKRTGEKVFLECVQDMDHENMFWYRQDPGLGLRLIYFSYDVKMKEKGDIPEGYSVSREKKERFSLILESASTNQTSMYLCASSWNQGMESPLHFGNGTRLTVT.

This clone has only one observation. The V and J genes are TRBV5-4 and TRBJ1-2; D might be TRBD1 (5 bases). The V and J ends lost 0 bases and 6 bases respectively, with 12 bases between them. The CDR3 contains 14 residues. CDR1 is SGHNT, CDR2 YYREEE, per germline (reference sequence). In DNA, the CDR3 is TGTGCCAGCAGCTTGGCCGGGGGAGGGGATGGCTACACCTTC. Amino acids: CASSLAGGGDGYTF.

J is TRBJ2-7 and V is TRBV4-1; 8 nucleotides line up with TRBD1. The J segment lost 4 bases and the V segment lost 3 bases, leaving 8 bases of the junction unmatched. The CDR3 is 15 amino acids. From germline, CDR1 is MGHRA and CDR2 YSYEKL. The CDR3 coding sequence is TGCGCCAGCAGCCAGGCAAGGACAGGGCGGTACGAGCAGTACTTC. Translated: CASSQARTGRYEQYF.

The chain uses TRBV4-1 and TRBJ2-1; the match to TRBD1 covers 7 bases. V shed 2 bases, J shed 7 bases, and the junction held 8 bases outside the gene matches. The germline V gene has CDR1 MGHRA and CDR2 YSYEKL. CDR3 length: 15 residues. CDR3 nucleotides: TGCGCCAGCAGCCAACGACTCCAGGGGGAGAATGAGCAGTTCTTC. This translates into CASSQRLQGENEQFF.

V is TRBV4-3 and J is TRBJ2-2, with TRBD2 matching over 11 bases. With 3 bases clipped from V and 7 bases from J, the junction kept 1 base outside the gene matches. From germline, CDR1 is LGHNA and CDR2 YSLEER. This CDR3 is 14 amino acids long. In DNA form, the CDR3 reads TGCGCCAGCAGCCACGGACTAGCGGGCGGGGAGCTGTTTTTT. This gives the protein CASSHGLAGGELFF.

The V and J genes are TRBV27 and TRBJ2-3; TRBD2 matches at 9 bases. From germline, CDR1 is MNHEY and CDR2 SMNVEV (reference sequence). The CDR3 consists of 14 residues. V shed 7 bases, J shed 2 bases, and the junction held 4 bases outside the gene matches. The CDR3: CASTLAGDTDTQYF. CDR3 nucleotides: TGTGCCAGCACCTTAGCGGGGGACACAGATACGCAGTATTTT.

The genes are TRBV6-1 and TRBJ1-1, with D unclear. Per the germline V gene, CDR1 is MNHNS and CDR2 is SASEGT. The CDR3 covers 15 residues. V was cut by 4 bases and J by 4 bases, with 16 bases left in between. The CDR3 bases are TGTGCCAGCAGTGTCAATGTAGGGTGGGGCACTGAAGCTTTCTTT. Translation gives CASSVNVGWGTEAFF.

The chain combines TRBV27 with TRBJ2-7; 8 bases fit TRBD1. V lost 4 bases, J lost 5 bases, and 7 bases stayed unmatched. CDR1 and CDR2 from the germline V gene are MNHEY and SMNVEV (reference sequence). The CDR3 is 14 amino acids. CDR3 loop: CASSWTGSEHEQYF. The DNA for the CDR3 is TGTGCCAGCAGTTGGACAGGGTCCGAACACGAGCAGTACTTC.

CDR3 region: CASSQVTDPSYYEQFF. In DNA, the CDR3 is TGCGCCAGCAGCCAAGTGACAGATCCTTCTTACTATGAGCAGTTCTTC. V gene TRBV4-3 combines with J gene TRBJ2-1; TRBD1 might be the D (5 bases). V was trimmed by 1 base and J by 8 bases, leaving 18 bases between them. CDR1 LGHNA and CDR2 YSLEER come from the germline V gene. The CDR3 spans 16 residues.

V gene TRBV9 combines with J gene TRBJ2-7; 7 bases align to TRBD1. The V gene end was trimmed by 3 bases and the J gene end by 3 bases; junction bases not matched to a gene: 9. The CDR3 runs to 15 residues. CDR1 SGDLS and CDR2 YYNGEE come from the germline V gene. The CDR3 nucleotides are TGTGCCAGCAGCGGGACCGGGACAGATTTCTACGAGCAGTACTTC. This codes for CASSGTGTDFYEQYF.

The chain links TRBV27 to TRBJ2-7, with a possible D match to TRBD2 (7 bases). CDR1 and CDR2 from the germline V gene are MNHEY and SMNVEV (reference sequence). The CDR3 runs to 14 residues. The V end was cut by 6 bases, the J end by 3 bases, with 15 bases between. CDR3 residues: CASSAGANHYEQYF. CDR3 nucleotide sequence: TGTGCCAGCAGCGCGGGGGCGAATCACTACGAGCAGTACTTC.

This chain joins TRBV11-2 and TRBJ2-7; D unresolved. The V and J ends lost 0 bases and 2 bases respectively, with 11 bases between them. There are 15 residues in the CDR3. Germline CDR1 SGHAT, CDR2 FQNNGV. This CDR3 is CASSLDPNPTYEQYF. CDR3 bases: TGTGCCAGCAGCTTAGATCCTAACCCAACCTACGAGCAGTACTTC. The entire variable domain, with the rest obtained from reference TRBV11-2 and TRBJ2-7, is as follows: EAGVAQSPRYKIIEKRQSVAFWCNPISGHATLYWYQQILGQGPKLLIQFQNNGVVDDSQLPKDRFSAERLKGVDSTLKIQPAKLEDSAVYLCASSLDPNPTYEQYFGPGTRLTVT.

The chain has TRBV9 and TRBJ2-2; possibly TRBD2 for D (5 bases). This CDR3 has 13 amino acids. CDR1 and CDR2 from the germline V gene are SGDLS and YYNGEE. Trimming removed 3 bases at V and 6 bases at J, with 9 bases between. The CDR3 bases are TGTGCCAGCAGCGCCGACTACTCCGGGGAGCTGTTTTTT. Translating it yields CASSADYSGELFF.

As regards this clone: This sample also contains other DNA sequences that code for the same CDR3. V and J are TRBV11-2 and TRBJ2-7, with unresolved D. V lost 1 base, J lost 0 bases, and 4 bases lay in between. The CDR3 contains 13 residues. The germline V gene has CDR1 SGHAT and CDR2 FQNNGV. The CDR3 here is CASSLGDSYEQYF. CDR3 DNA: TGTGCCAGCAGCTTAGGGGACTCCTACGAGCAGTACTTC.

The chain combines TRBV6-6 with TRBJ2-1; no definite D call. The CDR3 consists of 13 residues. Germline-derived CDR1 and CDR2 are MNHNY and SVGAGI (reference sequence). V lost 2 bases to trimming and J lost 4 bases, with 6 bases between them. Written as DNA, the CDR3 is TGTGCCAGCAGTTACGGAGTTTACAATGAGCAGTTCTTC. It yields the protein CASSYGVYNEQFF.

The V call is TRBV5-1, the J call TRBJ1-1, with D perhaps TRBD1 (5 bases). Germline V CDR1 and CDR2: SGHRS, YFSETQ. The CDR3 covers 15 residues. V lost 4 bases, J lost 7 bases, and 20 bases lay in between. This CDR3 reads CASSGHLGDGDEAFF. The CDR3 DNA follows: TGCGCCAGCAGCGGGCACCTTGGGGACGGTGATGAAGCTTTCTTT.

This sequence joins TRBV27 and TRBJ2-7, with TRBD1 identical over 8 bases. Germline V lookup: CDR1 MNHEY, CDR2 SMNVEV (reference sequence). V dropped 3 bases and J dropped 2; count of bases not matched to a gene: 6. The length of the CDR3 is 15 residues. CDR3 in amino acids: CASSFQDRVPYEQYF. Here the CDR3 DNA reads TGTGCCAGCAGTTTTCAGGACAGGGTCCCCTACGAGCAGTACTTC.

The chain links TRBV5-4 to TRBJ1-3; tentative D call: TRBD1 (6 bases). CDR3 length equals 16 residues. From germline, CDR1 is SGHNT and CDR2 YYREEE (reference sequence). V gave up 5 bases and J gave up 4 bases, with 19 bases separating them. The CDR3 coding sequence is TGTGCCAGCAGTATGCTTGGGGGCGCGGTGGGAAACACCATATATTTT. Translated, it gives CASSMLGGAVGNTIYF.

The CDR3: CASSQDRPSGTYNEQFF. In DNA, the CDR3 is TGCGCCAGCAGCCAAGATCGGCCTAGCGGGACCTACAATGAGCAGTTCTTC. The rearrangement joins TRBV4-1 to TRBJ2-1; 9 bases are a match to TRBD2. Germline V gene sequence: CDR1 MGHRA, CDR2 YSYEKL. The CDR3 has 17 residues. J gave up 2 bases and V 0 bases, and 5 bases lay outside the gene matches.

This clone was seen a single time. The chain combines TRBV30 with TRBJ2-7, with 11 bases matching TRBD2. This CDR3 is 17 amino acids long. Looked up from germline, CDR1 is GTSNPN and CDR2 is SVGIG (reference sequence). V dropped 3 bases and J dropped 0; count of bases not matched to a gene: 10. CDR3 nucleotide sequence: TGTGCCTGGAGCGTGGATTGGACTAGCGGGTACTCCTACGAGCAGTACTTC. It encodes CAWSVDWTSGYSYEQYF. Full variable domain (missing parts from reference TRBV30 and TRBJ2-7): SQTIHQWPATLVQPVGSPLSLECTVEGTSNPNLYWYRQAAGRGLQLLFYSVGIGQISSEVPQNLSASRPQDRQFILSSKKLLLSDSGFYLCAWSVDWTSGYSYEQYFGPGTRLTVT.

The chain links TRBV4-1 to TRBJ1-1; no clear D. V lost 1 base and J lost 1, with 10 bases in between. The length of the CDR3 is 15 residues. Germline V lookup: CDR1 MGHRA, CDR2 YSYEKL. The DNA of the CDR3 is TGCGCCAGCAGCCAAGGGGAACGTTGGAACACTGAAGCTTTCTTT. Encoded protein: CASSQGERWNTEAFF.

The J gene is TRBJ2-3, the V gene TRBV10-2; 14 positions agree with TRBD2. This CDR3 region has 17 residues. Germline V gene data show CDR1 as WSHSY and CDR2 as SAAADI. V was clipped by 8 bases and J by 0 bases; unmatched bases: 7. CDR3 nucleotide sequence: TGCGCCAGCTTGAGACTAGCGGGAGGGATAAGCACAGATACGCAGTATTTT. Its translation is CASLRLAGGISTDTQYF.

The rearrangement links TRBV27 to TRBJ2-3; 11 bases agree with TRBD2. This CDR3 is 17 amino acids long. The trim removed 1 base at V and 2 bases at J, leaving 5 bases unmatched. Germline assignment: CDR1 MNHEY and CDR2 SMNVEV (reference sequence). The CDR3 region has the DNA TGTGCCAGCAGTTTATTGGTTAGCGGGAGGGCCACAGATACGCAGTATTTT. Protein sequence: CASSLLVSGRATDTQYF.

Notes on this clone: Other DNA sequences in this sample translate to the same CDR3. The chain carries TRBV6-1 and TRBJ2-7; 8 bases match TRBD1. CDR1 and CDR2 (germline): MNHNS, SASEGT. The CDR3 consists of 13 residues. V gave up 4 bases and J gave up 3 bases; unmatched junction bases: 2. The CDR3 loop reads CASSARGLYEQYF. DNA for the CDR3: TGTGCCAGCAGTGCCAGGGGGCTCTACGAGCAGTACTTC.

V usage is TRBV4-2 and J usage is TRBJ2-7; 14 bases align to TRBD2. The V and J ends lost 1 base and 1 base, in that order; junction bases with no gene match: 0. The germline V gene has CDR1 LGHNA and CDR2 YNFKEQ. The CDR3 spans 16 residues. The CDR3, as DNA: TGTGCCAGCAGCCAAGGACTAGCGGGGGGGTCCTACGAGCAGTACTTC. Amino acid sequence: CASSQGLAGGSYEQYF.

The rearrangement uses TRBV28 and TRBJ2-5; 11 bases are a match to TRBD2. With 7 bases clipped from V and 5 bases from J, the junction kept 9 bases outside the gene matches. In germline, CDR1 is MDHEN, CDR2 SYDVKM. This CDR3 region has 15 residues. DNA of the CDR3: TGTGCCAGCAACATAGCGGGGGGGCTTTTTGAGACCCAGTACTTC. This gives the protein CASNIAGGLFETQYF.

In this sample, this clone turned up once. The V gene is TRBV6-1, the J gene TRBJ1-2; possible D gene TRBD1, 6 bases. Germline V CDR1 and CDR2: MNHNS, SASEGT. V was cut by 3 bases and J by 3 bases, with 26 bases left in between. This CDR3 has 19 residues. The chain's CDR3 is CASSESFYFIYKGDYGYTF. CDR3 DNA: TGTGCCAGCAGTGAGAGTTTTTACTTCATCTATAAGGGGGACTATGGCTACACCTTC.

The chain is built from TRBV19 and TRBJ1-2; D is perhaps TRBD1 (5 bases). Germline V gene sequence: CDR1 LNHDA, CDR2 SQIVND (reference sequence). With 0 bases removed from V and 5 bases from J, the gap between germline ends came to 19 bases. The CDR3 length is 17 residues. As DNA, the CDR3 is TGTGCCAGTAGTATAGATCTGGAGGGGCCATGGGGGTATGGCTACACCTTC. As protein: CASSIDLEGPWGYGYTF. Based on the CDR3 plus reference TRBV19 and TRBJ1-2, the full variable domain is DGGITQSPKYLFRKEGQNVTLSCEQNLNHDAMYWYRQDPGQGLRLIYYSQIVNDFQKGDIAEGYSVSREKKESFPLTVTSAQKNPTAFYLCASSIDLEGPWGYGYTFGSGTRLTVV.